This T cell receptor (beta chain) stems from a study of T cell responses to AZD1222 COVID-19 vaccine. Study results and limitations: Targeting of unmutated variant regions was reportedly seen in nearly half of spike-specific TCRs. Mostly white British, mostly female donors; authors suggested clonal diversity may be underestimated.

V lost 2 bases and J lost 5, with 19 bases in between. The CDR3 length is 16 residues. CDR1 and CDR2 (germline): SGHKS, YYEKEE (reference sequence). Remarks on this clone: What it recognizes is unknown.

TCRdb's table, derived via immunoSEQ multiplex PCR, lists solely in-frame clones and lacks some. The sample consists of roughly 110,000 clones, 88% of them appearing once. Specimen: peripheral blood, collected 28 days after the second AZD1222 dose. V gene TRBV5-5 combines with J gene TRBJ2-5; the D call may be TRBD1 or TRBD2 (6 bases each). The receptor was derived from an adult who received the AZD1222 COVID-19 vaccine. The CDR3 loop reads CASSLYGGGPLETQYF. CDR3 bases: TGTGCCAGCAGCTTATATGGTGGGGGGCCATTGGAGACCCAGTACTTC.